This TCR beta chain was captured by sequencing in a study of radiotherapy plus CTLA-4 blockade in lung cancer. This clone was observed once. TCRdb's table, derived via immunoSEQ multiplex PCR, lists solely in-frame clones and lacks some. This table holds tens of thousands of clones, 70% to 90% found once. This specimen was peripheral blood, taken from a patient treated with radiotherapy plus ipilimumab. The clonotype was recovered from a human donor with non-small cell lung cancer that progressed on radiotherapy plus ipilimumab.

CDR3 nucleotides: TGCGCCAGCAGCCCGACAGGCTCTGGGGCCAACGTCCTGACTTTC. Amino acids: CASSPTGSGANVLTF. The V call is TRBV5-1, the J call TRBJ2-6; a possible D gene is TRBD1 (6 bases). This CDR3 is 15 amino acids long. Between the trimmed V and J ends, which lost 4 bases and 0 bases, there was a span of 8 bases. Germline CDR1 and CDR2: SGHRS and YFSETQ.